The entry that follows covers one T cell receptor (beta chain) sequence. Its specificity is unknown. Sequencing was performed with immunoSEQ multiplex PCR; in TCRdb, only in-frame clones are kept and a portion is missing. The sample has tens of thousands of clones; approximately 91% are singletons. The data belong to a study of T cell responses to AZD1222 COVID-19 vaccine. General study points: Every sample of the repertoires postdated the peak T cell response. Spike-specific TCRs gained breadth and depth after people received two AZD1222 doses. Most donors were white British and more were female, and clonal diversity was possibly underestimated.

Trimming took 6 bases from V and 8 from J, leaving 16 bases between them. CDR1 is MNHEY, CDR2 SVGEGT, per germline. The CDR3 sequence is 13 residues long. The chain carries TRBV6-2 or TRBV6-3 and TRBJ1-1, with TRBD1 as a possible D gene (5 bases). This clonotype originated in an adult in good health. The specimen comprised peripheral blood, sampled on day 0 of AZD1222 vaccination. The CDR3 sequence is CASSTHRGTEAFF. CDR3 DNA: TGTGCCAGCAGCACCCATAGGGGCACCGAAGCTTTCTTT.